The entry below describes one T cell receptor beta chain. Its antigen is as yet unknown. This entry belongs to a study of cytomegalovirus exposure and HLA in healthy donors. Study overall: The roughly 110 validation repertoires were reported in a later analysis to have been generated on the same platform as the approximately 600 first-cohort repertoires. General study results and limits: In vitro assays verified that a few CMV-associated chains recognized CMV antigens specifically. Among TCR beta chains, those listed as cytomegalovirus-associated numbered roughly 150. Subsequent analysis showed first-cohort TCR clusters tending to co-occur in 120 validation repertoires.

Only in-frame clones appear in the TCRdb table, and some are missing; sequencing was by immunoSEQ multiplex PCR. The sample records around 63,000 clones, approximately 88% being singletons. CDR1 is SGHVS and CDR2 is FQNEAQ in the germline V gene. The junction had 5 bases not matched to a gene; V was cut back by 1 base and J by 2 bases. The CDR3 is 16 amino acids. The V call is TRBV7-8, the J call TRBJ1-5, with 7 positions matching TRBD1. The clonotype originates from a woman aged 18-35 years in good health and CMV-seronegative. The sequenced material came from PBMCs. In DNA form, the CDR3 reads TGTGCCAGCAGCTTAGACAGACAGGGCGGCAATCAGCCCCAGCATTTT. It specifies CASSLDRQGGNQPQHF.